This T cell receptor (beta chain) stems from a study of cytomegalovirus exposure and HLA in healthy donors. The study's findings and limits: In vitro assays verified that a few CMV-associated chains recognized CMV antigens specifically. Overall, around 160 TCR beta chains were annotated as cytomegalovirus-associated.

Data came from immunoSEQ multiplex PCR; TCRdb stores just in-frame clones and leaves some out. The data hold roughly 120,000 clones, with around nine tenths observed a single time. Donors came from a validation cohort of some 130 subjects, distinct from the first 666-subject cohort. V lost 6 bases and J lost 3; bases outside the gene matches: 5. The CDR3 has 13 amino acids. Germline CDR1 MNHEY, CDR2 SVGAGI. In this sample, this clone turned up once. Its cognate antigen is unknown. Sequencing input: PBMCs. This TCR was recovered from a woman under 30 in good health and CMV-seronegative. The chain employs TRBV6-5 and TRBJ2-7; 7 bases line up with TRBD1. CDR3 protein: CASRTGRNYEQYF. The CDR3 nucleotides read TGTGCCAGCAGGACAGGGCGAAACTACGAGCAGTACTTC.